The source of this TCR beta chain is a study of T cell responses to AZD1222 COVID-19 vaccine. Study findings and constraints: Only after the peak T cell response were repertoires sampled.

Concerning this clone itself: No antigen is known for it.

Using immunoSEQ multiplex PCR, the repertoire was profiled, and TCRdb retains in-frame clones only, with some absent. The table shows about 150,000 clones, with around 90% occurring only once. The sequence derives from an adult in good health. Here the sequenced sample was peripheral blood, taken on day 0 of AZD1222 vaccination.

CDR3 sequence reads: CASRWRSPNYGYTF. In DNA, the CDR3 is TGTGCCAGCAGGTGGAGATCTCCTAACTATGGCTACACCTTC. This rearrangement joins TRBV5-6 to TRBJ1-2; no clear D. The CDR3 extends over 14 amino acids. Germline CDR1 is SGHDT and CDR2 is YYEEEE. Trimming pared 5 bases from V and 0 bases from J, leaving 11 bases between. Using reference TRBV5-6 and TRBJ1-2 for the parts outside the CDR3, the full variable domain is DAGVTQSPTHLIKTRGQQVTLRCSPKSGHDTVSWYQQALGQGPQFIFQYYEEEERQRGNFPDRFSGHQFPNYSSELNVNALLLGDSALYLCASRWRSPNYGYTFGSGTRLTVV.